The present entry profiles one TCR beta chain with its context. This sample stems from a study of CD8 T cells in Susac syndrome. The wider study: When blood was drawn, the patients with Susac syndrome were therapy-naive, on corticosteroids, or on intravenous immunoglobulin alone.

After extraction with the RNeasy kit, about 0.45 to 1 ug of the RNA was reverse transcribed using random hexamers. The TCR beta CDR3 was amplified by immunoSEQ multiplex PCR across 54 Vbeta, 13 Jbeta. Each CDR3 protein gets one entry after TCRdb re-called the immunoSEQ multiplex PCR reads with MiXCR. The data show around 110,000 distinct CDR3 sequences, 95% to 96% seen once. The CD8+ and CD4+ T cells were negatively isolated, with the TEMRA cells enriched by FACS. Trimming took off 0 bases at V and 0 bases at J, with 6 bases between the two ends. CDR1 and CDR2 from the germline V gene are SQVTM and ANQGSEA. This CDR3 comprises 15 residues.

J is TRBJ2-6 and V is TRBV29-1; D is undetermined. Sequences were obtained from CD4+ T cells from PBMCs. This receptor was obtained from a human donor with Susac syndrome. The CDR3 DNA is TGCAGCGTTGAAGACAACAACTCTGGGGCCAACGTCCTGACTTTC. It encodes CSVEDNNSGANVLTF.